The source of this TCR beta chain is a study of blood T cell repertoires in COVID-19. Libraries were prepared by immunoSEQ multiplex PCR; TCRdb keeps only in-frame clonotypes and omits some of them. Of roughly 280,000 clones listed, under 90% are singletons. The CDR3 is made up of 16 amino acids. V lost 4 bases and J lost 0, with 14 bases in between. The germline V gene encodes CDR1 SGDLS and CDR2 YYNGEE. This chain uses TRBV9 with TRBJ1-3, with D possibly TRBD1 on 5 matching bases. The sample taken for sequencing was PBMCs or T cells enriched from blood (not recorded which). The TCR comes from a woman aged 55-69 years who had recovered from COVID-19. The CDR3 protein is CASSRQIRGSGNTIYF. As DNA, the CDR3 is TGTGCCAGCAGCAGACAGATTAGAGGCTCTGGAAACACCATATATTTT. The whole variable domain, remainder taken from reference TRBV9 and TRBJ1-3, is DSGVTQTPKHLITATGQRVTLRCSPRSGDLSVYWYQQSLDQGLQFLIQYYNGEERAKGNILERFSAQQFPDLHSELNLSSLELGDSALYFCASSRQIRGSGNTIYFGEGSWLTVV.